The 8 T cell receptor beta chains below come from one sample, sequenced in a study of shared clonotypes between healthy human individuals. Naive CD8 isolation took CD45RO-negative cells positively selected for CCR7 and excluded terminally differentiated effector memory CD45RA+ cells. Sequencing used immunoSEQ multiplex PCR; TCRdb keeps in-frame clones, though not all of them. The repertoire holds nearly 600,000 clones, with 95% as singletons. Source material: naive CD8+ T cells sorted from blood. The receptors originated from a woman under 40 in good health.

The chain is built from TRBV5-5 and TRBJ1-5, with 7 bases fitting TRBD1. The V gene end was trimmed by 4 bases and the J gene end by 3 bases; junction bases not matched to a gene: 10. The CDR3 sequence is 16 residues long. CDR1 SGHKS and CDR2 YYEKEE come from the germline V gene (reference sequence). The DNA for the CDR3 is TGTGCCAGCAGCCCACAGGGGTCACCGTACAATCAGCCCCAGCATTTT. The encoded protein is CASSPQGSPYNQPQHF.

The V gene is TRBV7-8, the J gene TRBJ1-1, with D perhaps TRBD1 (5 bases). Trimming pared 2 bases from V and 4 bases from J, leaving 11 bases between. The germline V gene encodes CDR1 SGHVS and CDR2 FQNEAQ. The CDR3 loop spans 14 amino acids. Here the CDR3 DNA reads TGTGCCAGCAGCTTAAAGGGAGGGGCCACTGAAGCTTTCTTT. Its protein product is CASSLKGGATEAFF.

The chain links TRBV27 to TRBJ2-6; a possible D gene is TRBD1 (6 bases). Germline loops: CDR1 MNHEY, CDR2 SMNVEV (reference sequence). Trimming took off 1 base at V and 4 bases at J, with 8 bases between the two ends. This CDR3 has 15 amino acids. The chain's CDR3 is CASSLLGAGANVLTF. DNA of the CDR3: TGTGCCAGCAGTTTATTGGGGGCCGGGGCCAACGTCCTGACTTTC. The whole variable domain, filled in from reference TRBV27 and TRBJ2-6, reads EAQVTQNPRYLITVTGKKLTVTCSQNMNHEYMSWYRQDPGLGLRQIYYSMNVEVTDKGDVPEGYKVSRKEKRNFPLILESPSPNQTSLYFCASSLLGAGANVLTFGAGSRLTVL.

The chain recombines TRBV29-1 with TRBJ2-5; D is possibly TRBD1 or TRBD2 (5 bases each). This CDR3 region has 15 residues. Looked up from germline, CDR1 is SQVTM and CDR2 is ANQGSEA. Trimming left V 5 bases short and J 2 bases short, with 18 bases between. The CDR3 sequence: CSVWGTAVGQETQYF. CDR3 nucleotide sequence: TGCAGCGTTTGGGGGACGGCGGTAGGGCAAGAGACCCAGTACTTC.

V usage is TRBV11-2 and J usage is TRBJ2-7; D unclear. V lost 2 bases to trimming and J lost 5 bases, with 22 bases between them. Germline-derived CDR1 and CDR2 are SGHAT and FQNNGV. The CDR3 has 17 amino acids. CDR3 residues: CASSLPGGSFSSHEQYF. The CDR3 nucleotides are TGTGCCAGCAGCTTACCTGGTGGTTCCTTCTCTTCTCACGAGCAGTACTTC.

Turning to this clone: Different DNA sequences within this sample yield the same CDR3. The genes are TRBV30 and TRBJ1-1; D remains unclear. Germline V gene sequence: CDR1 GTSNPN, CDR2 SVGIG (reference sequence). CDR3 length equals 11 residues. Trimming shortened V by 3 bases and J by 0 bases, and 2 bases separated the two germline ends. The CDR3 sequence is CAWRLNTEAFF. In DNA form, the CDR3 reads TGTGCCTGGAGGTTGAACACTGAAGCTTTCTTT.

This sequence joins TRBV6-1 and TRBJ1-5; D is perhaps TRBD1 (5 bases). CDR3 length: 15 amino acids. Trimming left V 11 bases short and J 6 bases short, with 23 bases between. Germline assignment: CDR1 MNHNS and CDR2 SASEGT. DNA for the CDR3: TGTGCCCCTCCCGGAGCCAGGGCTGTGCCTCAGCCCCAGCATTTT. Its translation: CAPPGARAVPQPQHF.

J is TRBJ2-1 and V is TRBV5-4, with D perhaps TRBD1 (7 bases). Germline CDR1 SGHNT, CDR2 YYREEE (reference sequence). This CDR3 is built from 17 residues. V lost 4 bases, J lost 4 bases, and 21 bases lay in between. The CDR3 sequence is CASSKPSAQGGYNEQFF. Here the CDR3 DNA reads TGTGCCAGCAGCAAGCCTAGCGCCCAGGGGGGTTACAATGAGCAGTTCTTC.